The clone carrying this T cell receptor beta chain came up many times. The antigen remains undetermined. Making the TCR beta libraries involved quantitative 5'-RACE with molecular barcodes. Using its own MiXCR run on the 5' RACE reads, TCRdb lists one record per CDR3 protein. The sample records approximately 540,000 distinct CDR3 sequences, approximately 12% being singletons. Deletions cut 4 bases from V and 2 bases from J, with 13 bases between. From germline, CDR1 is KGHDR and CDR2 SFDVKD. The CDR3 extends over 15 amino acids. This entry is derived from a study of CD8 T cells in ankylosing spondylitis. The study, taken as a whole, reports: Seemingly characteristic of ankylosing spondylitis blood was a TCR beta motif consisting of about 8 highly homologous variants. Certain motif variants had earlier been reported in reactive arthritis synovial fluid and blood.

The TCR sequence derives from a male donor with ankylosing spondylitis. This sequence joins TRBV24-1 and TRBJ1-2; D not resolved. Sequencing input: blood, either unsorted or a sorted T cell fraction (not recorded which). CDR3 residues: CATSDPGGNNYGYTF. DNA of the CDR3: TGTGCCACCAGTGACCCCGGTGGGAACAACTATGGCTACACCTTC.